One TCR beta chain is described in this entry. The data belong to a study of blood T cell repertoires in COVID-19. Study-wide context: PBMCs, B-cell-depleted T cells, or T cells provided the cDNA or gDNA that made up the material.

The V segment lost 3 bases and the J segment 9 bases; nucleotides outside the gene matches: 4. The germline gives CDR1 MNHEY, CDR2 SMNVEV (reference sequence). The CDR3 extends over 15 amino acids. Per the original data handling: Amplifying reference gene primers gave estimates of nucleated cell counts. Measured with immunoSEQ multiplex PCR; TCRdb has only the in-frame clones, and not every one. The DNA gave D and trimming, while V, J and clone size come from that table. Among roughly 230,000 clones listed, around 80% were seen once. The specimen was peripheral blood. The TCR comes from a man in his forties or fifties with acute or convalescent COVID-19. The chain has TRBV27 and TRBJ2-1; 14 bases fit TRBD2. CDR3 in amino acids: CASSLTSGRASEQFF. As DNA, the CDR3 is TGTGCCAGCAGTTTGACTAGCGGGAGGGCCTCTGAGCAGTTCTTC.